The 3 T cell receptor beta chains reported below all come from one sample, sequenced in a study of beta chain features in type 1 diabetes. Study-wide results and caveats: Moderate yet significant TCRB CDR3 shortening was seen in Type 1 diabetes patients in all four CD4+ subsets.

Expressed TCRB transcripts got sequenced, as all isolated RNA was reverse transcribed. Produced via immunoSEQ multiplex PCR; TCRdb's table is partial and in-frame only. This table has around 41,000 clones, approximately 61% appearing once. Their recognized antigens are unknown. The sequenced material came from Tregs from blood. The receptors were gathered from a man aged 25 to 45 with type 1 diabetes. Some clones in this sample may be carry-over from other donors' samples.

This chain joins TRBV5-1 and TRBJ2-3; D gene uncertain. Deletions cut 0 bases from V and 2 bases from J, with 13 bases between. The germline gives CDR1 SGHRS, CDR2 YFSETQ. The CDR3 is 16 residues long. CDR3 protein: CASSLGLGVPTDTQYF. The CDR3 nucleotides read TGCGCCAGCAGCTTGGGACTCGGAGTACCCACAGATACGCAGTATTTT.

This clone was seen a handful of times. An end of the junction does not agree with germline; a read error may underlie this. The chain carries TRBV7-9 and TRBJ2-2, with D tentatively TRBD2 (5 bases). The CDR3 is made up of 14 amino acids. Looked up from germline, CDR1 is SEHNR and CDR2 is FQNEAQ (reference sequence). CDR3 coding DNA: TGTGCCAGCAGTTTAGCAGGAGGTACCGGGGAGCTGTTTTTT. Translated, it gives CASSLAGGTGELFF.

The V gene is TRBV29-1, the J gene TRBJ2-7; maybe TRBD1 (5 bases). V lost 8 bases to trimming and J lost 0 bases, with 20 bases between them. Germline values: CDR1 SQVTM, CDR2 ANQGSEA. This CDR3 has 15 residues. The CDR3, as DNA: TGCAGCACGCACGACAGTCGCCAATACTCCTACGAGCAGTACTTC. The encoded protein is CSTHDSRQYSYEQYF.